The 13 T cell receptor beta chains reported below all come from one sample, sequenced in a study of blood T cell repertoires in COVID-19. Data came from immunoSEQ multiplex PCR; TCRdb stores just in-frame clones and leaves some out. Here the sample spans 81,000 or so clones, approximately 92% being singletons. What was sequenced was peripheral blood. The receptors come from a woman aged 55-75 years with active COVID-19.

The chain recombines TRBV18 with TRBJ2-7; the match to TRBD2 covers 10 bases. This CDR3 has 16 amino acids. Germline CDR1 reads KGHSH; CDR2 reads LQKENI. V lost 3 bases to trimming and J lost 2 bases; unmatched junction nucleotides: 7. The CDR3 DNA is TGTGCCAGCTCACCCCCCGGGACTAGCGTGGCCTACGAGCAGTACTTC. Translated, it gives CASSPPGTSVAYEQYF.

The gene calls are TRBV6-1 and TRBJ2-7; 10 bases are shared with TRBD2. With V trimmed by 1 base and J by 5 bases, 8 bases remained unmatched. The CDR3 sequence is 16 residues long. The germline CDR1 and CDR2 sequences are MNHNS and SASEGT. CDR3 protein: CASSEVLSGGANEQYF. The CDR3 DNA reads as TGTGCCAGCAGTGAAGTCTTGAGCGGGGGGGCCAACGAGCAGTACTTC.

This chain uses TRBV6-5 with TRBJ1-2; 7 nucleotides line up with TRBD1. CDR1 is MNHEY and CDR2 is SVGAGI in the germline V gene. Germline trimming cut 6 bases from V and 2 bases from J; bases unmatched to any gene: 9. This CDR3 contains 15 residues. CDR3: CASRPNRDRNYGYTF. CDR3 coding DNA: TGTGCCAGCAGACCCAACCGGGACAGAAACTATGGCTACACCTTC.

This CDR3 reads CASSRGLVGTEAFF. The CDR3 nucleotides are TGTGCCAGTAGTAGAGGCCTGGTGGGTACTGAAGCTTTCTTT. The chain is built from TRBV19 and TRBJ1-1, with no clear D. The CDR3 runs 14 residues. V lost 4 bases, J lost 5 bases, and 14 bases lay in between. Germline CDR1 and CDR2: LNHDA and SQIVND (reference sequence).

This chain connects TRBV3-1 (or the pseudogene TRBV3-2) to TRBJ2-7; unclear D gene. The CDR3 runs to 13 residues. Germline CDR1 is LGHDT and CDR2 is YNNKEL (reference sequence). Trimming stripped 1 base from V and 3 bases from J, with 7 bases between. The CDR3 DNA is TGTGCCAGCAGCCAAGTGGTCAGCTACGAGCAGTACTTC. Encoded protein: CASSQVVSYEQYF.

The V and J genes are TRBV6-5 and TRBJ2-7; D possibly corresponds to TRBD2 (7 bases). The CDR3 has 15 residues. V dropped 7 bases and J dropped 0 bases, with 16 bases sitting between them. Germline V gene data show CDR1 as MNHEY and CDR2 as SVGAGI. CDR3 residues: CASTGGTASSYEQYF. The DNA of the CDR3 is TGTGCCAGCACGGGGGGCACCGCGTCCTCCTACGAGCAGTACTTC.

The chain carries TRBV2 and TRBJ1-5; no clear D gene. CDR1 SNHLY and CDR2 FYNNEI come from the germline V gene. This CDR3 spans 12 amino acids. The V end lost 5 bases, the J end lost 4 bases, and 6 bases lay between the germline ends. The CDR3 region is CASSKSNQPQHF. As DNA, the CDR3 is TGTGCCAGCAGTAAGAGTAATCAGCCCCAGCATTTT.

The rearrangement links TRBV4-3 to TRBJ2-4; 8 nucleotides match TRBD2. Germline lookup yields CDR1 LGHNA and CDR2 YSLEER. The CDR3 covers 16 residues. With 3 bases clipped from V and 6 bases from J, the junction kept 10 bases outside the gene matches. The CDR3 region has the DNA TGCGCCAGCAGCCATGACTGGTCAGCGGGGGTAAACATTCAGTACTTC. Residues: CASSHDWSAGVNIQYF.

This clone was counted a single time. The chain couples TRBV4-2 to TRBJ2-6; 11 bases align to TRBD1. The germline V gene encodes CDR1 LGHNA and CDR2 YNFKEQ. Losses at the gene ends were 1 base for V and 0 bases for J; bases not matched to a gene: 8. The CDR3 covers 20 residues. The CDR3 protein is CASSQARAGTGGSGANVLTF. The CDR3 DNA reads as TGTGCCAGCAGCCAAGCACGCGCCGGGACAGGGGGCTCTGGGGCCAACGTCCTGACTTTC.

On this clone: Since the CDR3 does not end with the conserved phenylalanine or tryptophan, this likely comes from a read error. Because the CDR3's place on the DNA is in doubt, the DNA is left out and the CDR3 is given as listed by TCRdb. The sample holds other DNA sequences that translate to the same CDR3. The chain employs TRBV28 and TRBJ1-1. 14 amino acids form the CDR3, both terminal residues included. Germline V lookup: CDR1 MDHEN, CDR2 SYDVKM. CDR3 sequence reads: CASSSLHLALPLTL.

This chain uses TRBV10-3 with TRBJ1-2, with 8 bases that match TRBD1. This CDR3 has 16 residues. Germline V gives CDR1 ENHRY, CDR2 SYGVKD. The V gene end was trimmed by 0 bases and the J gene end by 2 bases; junction bases not matched to a gene: 5. CDR3 sequence (DNA): TGTGCCATCAGTGAGTCTCCCGGACAGGGCAACTATGGCTACACCTTC. Its translation is CAISESPGQGNYGYTF.

The rearrangement links TRBV7-2 to TRBJ2-6; 7 nucleotides match TRBD2. Per germline, CDR1 SGHTA and CDR2 FQGNSA. V lost 5 bases to trimming and J lost 4 bases; unmatched junction nucleotides: 14. This CDR3 comprises 18 residues. The CDR3 nucleotides are TGTGCCAGCAGCCCATACGGGGGGTCCCTGACGGGGGCCAACGTCCTGACTTTC. Translating gives CASSPYGGSLTGANVLTF.

This clone has only one observation. This chain uses TRBV9 with TRBJ2-1; D gene uncertain. This CDR3 is built from 14 residues. Germline V gives CDR1 SGDLS, CDR2 YYNGEE. The V gene lost 0 bases and the J gene lost 9 bases, with 13 bases spanning the gap. The CDR3: CASSVVGSSGEQFF. CDR3 sequence (DNA): TGTGCCAGCAGCGTAGTTGGTAGCAGTGGTGAGCAGTTCTTC.